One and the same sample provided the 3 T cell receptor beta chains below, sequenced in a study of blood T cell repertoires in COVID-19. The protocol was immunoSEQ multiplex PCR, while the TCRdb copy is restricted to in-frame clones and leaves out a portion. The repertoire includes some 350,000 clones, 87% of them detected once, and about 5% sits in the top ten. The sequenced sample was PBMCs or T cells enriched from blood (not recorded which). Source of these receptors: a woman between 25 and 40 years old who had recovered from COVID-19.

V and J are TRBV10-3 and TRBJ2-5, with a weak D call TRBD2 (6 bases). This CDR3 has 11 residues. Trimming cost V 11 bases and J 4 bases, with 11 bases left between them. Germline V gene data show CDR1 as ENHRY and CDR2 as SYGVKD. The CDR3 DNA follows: TGTGCCCCGACTAGTCCAGAGACCCAGTACTTC. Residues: CAPTSPETQYF.

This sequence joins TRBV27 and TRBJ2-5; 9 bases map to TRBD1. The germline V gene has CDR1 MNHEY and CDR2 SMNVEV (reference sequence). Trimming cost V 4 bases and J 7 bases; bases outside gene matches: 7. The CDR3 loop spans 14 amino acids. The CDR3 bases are TGTGCCAGCAGTTGGGGACAGGGAAGTGGGACCCAGTACTTC. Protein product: CASSWGQGSGTQYF.

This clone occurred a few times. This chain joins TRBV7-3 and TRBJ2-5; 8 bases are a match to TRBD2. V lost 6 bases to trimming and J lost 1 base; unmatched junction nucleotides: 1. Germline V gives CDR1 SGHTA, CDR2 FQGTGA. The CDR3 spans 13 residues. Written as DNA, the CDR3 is TGTGCCAGCAGTCGGGGGGGCCAAGAGACCCAGTACTTC. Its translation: CASSRGGQETQYF.